The present T cell receptor (beta chain) was sequenced within a study of T-cell reconstitution after alpha-beta-depleted transplantation in children. Preparing the TCRbeta library involved the use of unique molecular identifiers. TCRdb re-called the PCR reads with MiXCR, one entry per CDR3 protein. Of around 370,000 distinct CDR3 sequences listed, 9% to 12% are singletons. Germline trimming cut 0 bases from V and 5 bases from J; bases unmatched to any gene: 11. In germline, CDR1 is SGHDT, CDR2 YYEEEE. The CDR3 has 18 residues. This clonotype was seen a handful of times. The source material was PBMCs from the stem cell graft donor, sampled from the stem cell graft. This TCR came from a human donor who donated a stem cell graft to a child with acute lymphoblastic leukemia. The V and J genes are TRBV5-6 and TRBJ1-5; 10 nucleotides agree with TRBD1. The CDR3 bases are TGTGCCAGCAGCTTGGGATTTTCGGACAGGGGGATCTATCAGCCCCAGCATTTT. Translated: CASSLGFSDRGIYQPQHF.